This is a list of T cell receptor beta chains from one sample in a study of molecular identifiers for immune sequencing clone quantification. TCRdb itself ran the PCR reads through MiXCR, one entry per CDR3 protein. The sample consists of roughly 100,000 distinct CDR3 sequences, about 35% of them appearing once. The sample was naive CD8+ T cells from blood, with Jurkat cell RNA spiked in. Receptors were obtained from a human donor in good health. Some libraries in this study had Jurkat cell RNA spiked in. Both conserved end residues are part of each CDR3. D genes are given only for firm matches. The size field is filled for only some rows; it gives once, few, many or a size class.

V gene: TRBV20-1
J gene: TRBJ1-4
clone size: many
CDR3 length: 10
D gene: NA
CDR3 DNA: TGCAGTGCTAGAGTTTTCGGACCCCCTTTT
CDR3 protein: CSARVFGPPF

V gene: TRBV7-2
J gene: TRBJ1-3
clone size: NA
CDR3 length: 17
D gene: TRBD1
CDR3 DNA: TGTGCCAGCAGCTTACCGGACAGGACGCCCTCTGGAAACACCATATATTTT
CDR3 protein: CASSLPDRTPSGNTIYF

V gene: TRBV6-2/TRBV6-3
J gene: TRBJ1-5
clone size: many
CDR3 length: 12
D gene: TRBD1
CDR3 DNA: TGTGCCGCAAACAGGGGGCTTGAGCCCCAGCATTTT
CDR3 protein: CAANRGLEPQHF

V gene: TRBV7-9
J gene: TRBJ2-7
clone size: few
CDR3 length: 14
D gene: TRBD2
CDR3 DNA: TGTGCCACCAGTACCGGGAGGTATTTCTACGAGCAGTACTTC
CDR3 protein: CATSTGRYFYEQYF

V gene: TRBV28
J gene: TRBJ2-7
clone size: NA
CDR3 length: 16
D gene: NA
CDR3 DNA: TGTGCCAGCAGCACCCCCTTGGAGAGGTCGGCCTACGAGCAGTACTTC
CDR3 protein: CASSTPLERSAYEQYF

V gene: TRBV13
J gene: TRBJ2-1
clone size: NA
CDR3 length: 16
D gene: TRBD2
CDR3 DNA: TGTGCCAGCAGCCAGGGACTAGCGGGAGGCGGCAATGAGCAGTTCTTC
CDR3 protein: CASSQGLAGGGNEQFF

V gene: TRBV2
J gene: TRBJ2-7
clone size: NA
CDR3 length: 12
D gene: NA
CDR3 DNA: TGTGCCAGCCTTACTAGCCGGTACGAGCAGTACTTC
CDR3 protein: CASLTSRYEQYF

V gene: TRBV4-2
J gene: TRBJ2-4
clone size: few
CDR3 length: 15
D gene: TRBD2
CDR3 DNA: TGTGCCAGCAGCCAGTCTGGCGGGAGGGCCTACATTCAGTACTTC
CDR3 protein: CASSQSGGRAYIQYF

V gene: TRBV12-3/TRBV12-4
J gene: TRBJ1-2
clone size: NA
CDR3 length: 13
D gene: NA
CDR3 DNA: TGTGCCAGTACTGCCCCGACACACTATGGCTACCCCTTC
CDR3 protein: CASTAPTHYGYPF

V gene: TRBV28
J gene: TRBJ2-7
clone size: many
CDR3 length: 11
D gene: NA
CDR3 DNA: TGTGCCAGCAGTTACGCCTCCGAGCAGTACTTC
CDR3 protein: CASSYASEQYF

V gene: TRBV19
J gene: TRBJ2-1
clone size: few
CDR3 length: 14
D gene: TRBD2
CDR3 DNA: TGTGCCAGTTCCATACTAGCGGGAGAGGGTGAGCAGTTCTTC
CDR3 protein: CASSILAGEGEQFF

V gene: TRBV2
J gene: TRBJ2-3
clone size: many
CDR3 length: 15
D gene: TRBD2
CDR3 DNA: TGTGCCAACGGAGGACTAGCGGGAGGGCCAGATACGCAGTATTTT
CDR3 protein: CANGGLAGGPDTQYF

V gene: TRBV7-6
J gene: TRBJ2-7
clone size: NA
CDR3 length: 13
D gene: NA
CDR3 DNA: TGTGCCAGCAGCTTGACTAGCTCCTACGAGCAGTACTTC
CDR3 protein: CASSLTSSYEQYF

V gene: TRBV20-1
J gene: TRBJ2-7
clone size: NA
CDR3 length: 11
D gene: NA
CDR3 DNA: TGCAGTGCGAGCCGCGGCAGCGAGCAGTACTTC
CDR3 protein: CSASRGSEQYF

V gene: TRBV28
J gene: TRBJ1-5
clone size: NA
CDR3 length: 14
D gene: NA
CDR3 DNA: TGTGCCAGTCGGCTGGGGTATAGCAATCGGCCCCAGCATTTT
CDR3 protein: CASRLGYSNRPQHF

V gene: TRBV28
J gene: TRBJ2-5
clone size: once
CDR3 length: 18
D gene: TRBD1
CDR3 DNA: TGTGCCAGCAGTTCCGGGACAGGGTTTACCCCTGAGCGAGAGACCCAGTACTTC
CDR3 protein: CASSSGTGFTPERETQYF

V gene: TRBV5-6
J gene: TRBJ2-1
clone size: few
CDR3 length: 16
D gene: TRBD1
CDR3 DNA: TGTGCCAGCAGCGCGTATGGACAGGGCTCCTACAATGAGCAGTTCTTC
CDR3 protein: CASSAYGQGSYNEQFF

V gene: TRBV25-1
J gene: TRBJ2-5
clone size: many
CDR3 length: 15
D gene: NA
CDR3 DNA: TGTGCCAGCAGTGAATATTCAGACCTTCAGGAGACCCAGTACTTC
CDR3 protein: CASSEYSDLQETQYF

V gene: TRBV4-3
J gene: TRBJ1-1
clone size: NA
CDR3 length: 16
D gene: NA
CDR3 DNA: TGCGCCAGCAGCCAAGATGACGCAGCCCGGAACACTGAAGCTTTCTTT
CDR3 protein: CASSQDDAARNTEAFF

V gene: TRBV4-3
J gene: TRBJ1-6
clone size: few
CDR3 length: 14
D gene: NA
CDR3 DNA: TGCGCCAGCAGCCAAGACGGGGTCGCTTCACCCCTCCACTTT
CDR3 protein: CASSQDGVASPLHF

V gene: TRBV12-3/TRBV12-4
J gene: TRBJ2-3
clone size: NA
CDR3 length: 19
D gene: TRBD2
CDR3 DNA: TGTGCCAGCAGTTTTTATCTCTACGGTGGGACTAGGGCACCCGGTACGCAGTATTTT
CDR3 protein: CASSFYLYGGTRAPGTQYF

V gene: TRBV12-3/TRBV12-4
J gene: TRBJ2-7
clone size: many
CDR3 length: 14
D gene: NA
CDR3 DNA: TGTGCCAGCACCCCGGCGCTGAGGTCCCACGAGCAGTACTTC
CDR3 protein: CASTPALRSHEQYF

V gene: TRBV4-3
J gene: TRBJ2-7
clone size: NA
CDR3 length: 15
D gene: NA
CDR3 DNA: TGCGCCAGCAGCCAAGATTTCCAGGGGAACCACGAGCAGTACTTC
CDR3 protein: CASSQDFQGNHEQYF

V gene: TRBV6-5
J gene: TRBJ2-7
clone size: NA
CDR3 length: 13
D gene: NA
CDR3 DNA: TGTGCCAGCTGGGGGCAGGGAGCCTACGAGCAGTACTTC
CDR3 protein: CASWGQGAYEQYF

V gene: TRBV25-1
J gene: TRBJ2-7
clone size: NA
CDR3 length: 16
D gene: TRBD2
CDR3 DNA: TGTGCCAGCAGTGAAGGGAGCCCGGGACTAGCGACAGAGCAGTACTTC
CDR3 protein: CASSEGSPGLATEQYF

V gene: TRBV9
J gene: TRBJ2-1
clone size: NA
CDR3 length: 15
D gene: NA
CDR3 DNA: TGTGCCAGCAGCGGAGGGCGAAGCTCCTACAATGAGCAGTTCTTC
CDR3 protein: CASSGGRSSYNEQFF

V gene: TRBV20-1
J gene: TRBJ2-7
clone size: NA
CDR3 length: 11
D gene: NA
CDR3 DNA: TGCAGTGCTACCGTTACCTACGAGCAGTCCTTC
CDR3 protein: CSATVTYEQSF

V gene: TRBV29-1
J gene: TRBJ1-1
clone size: NA
CDR3 length: 12
D gene: NA
CDR3 DNA: TGCAGCGCGCAGGGTTTGAACACTGAAGCTTTCTTT
CDR3 protein: CSAQGLNTEAFF

V gene: TRBV4-1
J gene: TRBJ2-3
clone size: NA
CDR3 length: 16
D gene: TRBD2
CDR3 DNA: TGCGCCAGCAGCCACCCTCGGGAGGGAGTTACAGCTACGCAGTATTTT
CDR3 protein: CASSHPREGVTATQYF

V gene: TRBV7-8
J gene: TRBJ2-4
clone size: NA
CDR3 length: 15
D gene: NA
CDR3 DNA: TGTGCCAGCAGCTTAGTGCCAGGGAGCAAAAACATTCAGTACTTC
CDR3 protein: CASSLVPGSKNIQYF

V gene: TRBV20-1
J gene: TRBJ2-4
clone size: NA
CDR3 length: 16
D gene: NA
CDR3 DNA: TGCAGTGCTAGTCCCCCCGGACAGCCCGACGGGAACTTTCAGTACTTC
CDR3 protein: CSASPPGQPDGNFQYF

V gene: TRBV6-2/TRBV6-3
J gene: TRBJ1-5
clone size: NA
CDR3 length: 15
D gene: NA
CDR3 DNA: TGTGCCAGCAGTTACGGAGGGGGGACTAGTCAGCCCCAGCATTTT
CDR3 protein: CASSYGGGTSQPQHF

V gene: TRBV28
J gene: TRBJ2-3
clone size: many
CDR3 length: 17
D gene: NA
CDR3 DNA: TGTGCCAGCAGTCCCGAGGGGGGGGTACCATCCACAGATACGCAGTATTTT
CDR3 protein: CASSPEGGVPSTDTQYF

V gene: TRBV9
J gene: TRBJ2-5
clone size: few
CDR3 length: 17
D gene: TRBD1
CDR3 DNA: TGTGCCAGCAGCGTAGCTGGGCGACAGGGGGTCCAAGAGACCCAGTACTTC
CDR3 protein: CASSVAGRQGVQETQYF

V gene: TRBV20-1
J gene: TRBJ2-5
clone size: few
CDR3 length: 13
D gene: NA
CDR3 DNA: TGCAGTGCTAGCAAGGGGGTCCAAGAGACCCAGTACTTC
CDR3 protein: CSASKGVQETQYF

V gene: TRBV11-2
J gene: TRBJ1-2
clone size: NA
CDR3 length: 16
D gene: NA
CDR3 DNA: TGTGCCAGCAGCTTAGGGGGGCAGGGGAGCCTCTATGGCTACACCTTC
CDR3 protein: CASSLGGQGSLYGYTF

V gene: TRBV7-6
J gene: TRBJ1-4
clone size: few
CDR3 length: 16
D gene: NA
CDR3 DNA: TGTGCCAGCAGCTTAGTTACCGTCCGAGGGGATGAAAAACTGTTTTTT
CDR3 protein: CASSLVTVRGDEKLFF

V gene: TRBV5-1
J gene: TRBJ2-2
clone size: few
CDR3 length: 16
D gene: NA
CDR3 DNA: TGCGCCAGCAGCTCGTGGACAGTGAGGAACACCGGGGAGCTGTTTTTT
CDR3 protein: CASSSWTVRNTGELFF

V gene: TRBV9
J gene: TRBJ2-3
clone size: many
CDR3 length: 14
D gene: NA
CDR3 DNA: TGTGCCAGCAGCGCAGCACATCTCACAGATACGCAGTATTTT
CDR3 protein: CASSAAHLTDTQYF

V gene: TRBV27
J gene: TRBJ2-1
clone size: few
CDR3 length: 13
D gene: NA
CDR3 DNA: TGTGCCAGCAGACAGGGCCCCTACAATGAGCAGTTCTTC
CDR3 protein: CASRQGPYNEQFF

V gene: TRBV14
J gene: TRBJ2-1
clone size: few
CDR3 length: 12
D gene: TRBD2
CDR3 DNA: TGTGCCAGCAGCCCCCCGGGAGGACTAGTGCTCTTC
CDR3 protein: CASSPPGGLVLF

V gene: TRBV5-6
J gene: TRBJ1-5
clone size: many
CDR3 length: 13
D gene: NA
CDR3 DNA: TGTGCCAGCGGTTCGGGCCCCTATCAGCCCCAGCATTTT
CDR3 protein: CASGSGPYQPQHF

V gene: TRBV6-6
J gene: TRBJ2-3
clone size: NA
CDR3 length: 20
D gene: TRBD2
CDR3 DNA: TGTGCCAGCACCTCAGGGGGGACTAGCGGGAGGGCTGGGGGCACAGATACGCAGTATTTT
CDR3 protein: CASTSGGTSGRAGGTDTQYF